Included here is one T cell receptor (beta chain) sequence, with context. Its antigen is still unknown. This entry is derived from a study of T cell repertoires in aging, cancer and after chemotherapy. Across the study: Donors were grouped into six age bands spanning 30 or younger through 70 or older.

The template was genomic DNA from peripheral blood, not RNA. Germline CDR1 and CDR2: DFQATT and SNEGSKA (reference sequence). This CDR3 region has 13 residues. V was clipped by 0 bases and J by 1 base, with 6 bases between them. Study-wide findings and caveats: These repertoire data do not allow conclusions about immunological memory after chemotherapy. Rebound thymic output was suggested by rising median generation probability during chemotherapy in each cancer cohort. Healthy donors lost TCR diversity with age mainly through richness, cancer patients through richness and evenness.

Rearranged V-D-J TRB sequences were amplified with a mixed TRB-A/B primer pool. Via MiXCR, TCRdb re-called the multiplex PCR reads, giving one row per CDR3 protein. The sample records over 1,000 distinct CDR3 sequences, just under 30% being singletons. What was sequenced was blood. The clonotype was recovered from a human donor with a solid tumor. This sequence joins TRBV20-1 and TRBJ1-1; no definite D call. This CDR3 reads CSAREDSNTEAFF. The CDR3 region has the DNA TGCAGTGCTAGAGAGGACTCGAACACTGAAGCTTTCTTT.